This section outlines one T cell receptor beta chain sequence together with its context. The specificity of this receptor is unknown. The junction shows a germline mismatch at one end, possibly a read error. TCRbeta CDR3 regions were amplified from genomic DNA using the immunoSEQ Assay, a bias-controlled multiplex PCR. From the authors' description of their analysis: The number of nucleated cells in each sample was estimated from the amplification of reference gene primers within the assay. Sequence reads were collapsed and filtered to measure the absolute abundance of every unique TCRbeta CDR3 rearrangement. For each sample, productive Simpson clonality was calculated by taking the square root of Simpson's diversity index across productive rearrangements. This is the immuneACCESS table as TCRdb keeps it, with only in-frame sequences that have V and J called. A part of the clones is gone; compared with another copy, unresolved V genes explain less than half, and the rest is unexplained. V, J and clone size were drawn from that table, and D and trimming were deduced from the DNA. The sample table holds 150,000 to 170,000 clones, of which 85% were seen once. 8.3% of the sample is held by the ten biggest clonotypes.

This sample was included in a study of blood T cell repertoires in COVID-19 (dated by TCRdb to the early 2020s). With regard to the full study: Samples from collaborators originated in the United States, Italy and Spain and spanned both the acute and convalescent phases of COVID-19. The sample metadata nearly always contained a de-identified subject ID, COVID-19 status, age in years and sex. Deeply sampled blood TCRbeta repertoires from subjects exposed to, actively infected with, or recovered from COVID-19 were included in the dataset. A freely available public database, intended as a resource for researchers studying the immune response to SARS-CoV-2, is where the repertoires were released. Samples were obtained from the ongoing ImmuneRACE study (first 160 participants) and from 1,200 or so subjects provided by 6 global collaborators. The prospective study material was composed of cDNA or gDNA derived from T cells, B-cell-depleted T cells, or PBMCs. Where available, HLA class I and class II types were taken from metadata supplied by the sample provider and were not determined by assay-based typing. General findings and caveats noted by the study authors: The quantity of clinical and demographic metadata differed by source and by participant and was supplied without curation.

From cysteine to phenylalanine, the CDR3 is 13 amino acids long. CDR3 DNA is the only sequence kept; it has 39 bases, read in frame from the first base. CDR1 and CDR2, looked up from the germline V gene, are SGHNT and YENEEA. One collaborating source in Seattle enrolled patients while the patients were actively infected and followed the patients over time throughout the course of disease. Whole blood was collected in K2EDTA tubes by collaborating institutions according to the institutions' own protocols. For TCRbeta analysis, collaborators shipped samples in one of three forms: frozen whole blood, isolated PBMCs, or DNA extracted from either of those sample types.

The sequence came from a woman aged 55-70 years with COVID-19, enrolled during active disease. The rearranged segments are TRBV11-3 and TRBJ1-1, with TRBD1 perhaps the D gene, on 6 matching bases. Sequenced material: peripheral blood. The CDR3 region: CASSSRGNAEAFF. The nucleotide sequence reads as follows: TGTGCCAGCAGCTCGAGGGGGAACGCTGAAGCTTTCTTT.